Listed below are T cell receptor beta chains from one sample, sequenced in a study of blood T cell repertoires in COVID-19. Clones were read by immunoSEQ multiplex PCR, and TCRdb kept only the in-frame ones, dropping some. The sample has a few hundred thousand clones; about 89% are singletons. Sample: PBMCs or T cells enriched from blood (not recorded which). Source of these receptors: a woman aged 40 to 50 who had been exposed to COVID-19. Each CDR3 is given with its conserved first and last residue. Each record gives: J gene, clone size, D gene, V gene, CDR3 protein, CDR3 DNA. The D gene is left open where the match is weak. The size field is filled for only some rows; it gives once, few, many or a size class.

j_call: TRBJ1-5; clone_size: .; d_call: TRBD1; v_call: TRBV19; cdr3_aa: CASSGWRGTGVQPQHF; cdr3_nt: TGTGCCAGTAGTGGGTGGCGAGGGACAGGGGTTCAGCCCCAGCATTTT
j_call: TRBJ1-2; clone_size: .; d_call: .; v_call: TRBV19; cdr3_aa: CASSIIGGVSGYTF; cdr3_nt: TGTGCCAGTAGTATTATAGGAGGGGTTTCAGGCTACACCTTC
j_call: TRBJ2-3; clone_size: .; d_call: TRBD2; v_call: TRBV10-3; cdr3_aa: CAISGEGSTDTQYF; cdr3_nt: TGTGCCATCAGTGGGGAGGGCTCCACAGATACGCAGTATTTT
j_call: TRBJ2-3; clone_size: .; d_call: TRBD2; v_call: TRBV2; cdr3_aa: CASSEGLAATDTQYF; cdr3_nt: TGTGCCAGCAGTGAGGGGCTAGCGGCCACAGATACGCAGTATTTT
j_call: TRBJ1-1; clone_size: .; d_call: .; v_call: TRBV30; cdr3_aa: CAWGAIEAFF; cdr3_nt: TGTGCCTGGGGTGCCATTGAAGCTTTCTTT
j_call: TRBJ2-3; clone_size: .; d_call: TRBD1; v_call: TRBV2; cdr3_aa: CASSPGQGGTDTQYF; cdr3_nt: TGTGCCAGCAGTCCGGGACAGGGTGGTACAGATACGCAGTATTTT
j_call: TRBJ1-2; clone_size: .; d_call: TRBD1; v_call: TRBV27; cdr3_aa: CASSFRTGAYGYTF; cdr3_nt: TGTGCCAGCAGTTTTAGGACAGGGGCCTATGGCTACACCTTC
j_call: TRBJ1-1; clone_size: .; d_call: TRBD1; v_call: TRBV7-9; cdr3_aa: CASSKDFDRGRLNTEAFF; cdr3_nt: TGTGCCAGCAGCAAAGACTTCGACAGGGGCAGACTGAACACTGAAGCTTTCTTT
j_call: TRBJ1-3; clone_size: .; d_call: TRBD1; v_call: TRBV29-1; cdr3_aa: CSGLRGEGNTIYF; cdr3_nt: TGCAGCGGTCTCAGGGGGGAGGGAAACACCATATATTTT
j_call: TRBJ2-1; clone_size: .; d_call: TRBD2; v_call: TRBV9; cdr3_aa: CASSATGTSGIGEQFF; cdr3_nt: TGTGCCAGCAGCGCAACCGGGACTAGCGGGATCGGTGAGCAGTTCTTC
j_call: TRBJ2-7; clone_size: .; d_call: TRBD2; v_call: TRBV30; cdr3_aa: CAWSVLGTSYKISSYEQYF; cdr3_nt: TGTGCCTGGAGTGTACTAGGGACTAGCTATAAGATAAGCTCCTACGAGCAGTACTTC
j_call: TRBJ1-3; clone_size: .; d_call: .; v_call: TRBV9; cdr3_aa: CASSSDRRTIYF; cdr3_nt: TGTGCCAGCAGCTCAGACAGGCGCACCATATATTTT
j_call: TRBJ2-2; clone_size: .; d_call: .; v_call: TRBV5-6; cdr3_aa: CASSLSGSLVTGELFF; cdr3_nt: TGTGCCAGCAGCTTGTCCGGGTCCCTAGTTACCGGGGAGCTGTTTTTT
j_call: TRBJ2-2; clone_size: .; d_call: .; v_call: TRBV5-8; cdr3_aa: CASSTRDRNTGELFF; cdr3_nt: TGTGCCAGCAGCACGCGGGACAGAAACACCGGGGAGCTGTTTTTT
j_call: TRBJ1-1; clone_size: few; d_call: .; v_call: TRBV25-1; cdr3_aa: CASRVGGVQGNTEAFF; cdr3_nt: TGTGCCAGCCGAGTTGGGGGGGTTCAGGGGAACACTGAAGCTTTCTTT
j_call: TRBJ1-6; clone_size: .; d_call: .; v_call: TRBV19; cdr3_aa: CASSTAGTSNNSPLHF; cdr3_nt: TGTGCCAGTAGTACAGCCGGGACTTCCAATAATTCACCCCTCCACTTT
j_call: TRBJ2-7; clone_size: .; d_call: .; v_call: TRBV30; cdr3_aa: CAWSLRQGRGDEQYF; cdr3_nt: TGTGCCTGGAGCCTGAGACAAGGGAGGGGGGACGAGCAGTACTTC
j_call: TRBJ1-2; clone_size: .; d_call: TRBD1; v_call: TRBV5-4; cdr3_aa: CASSTRTGNYGYTF; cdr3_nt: TGTGCCAGCAGCACCCGGACAGGGAACTATGGCTACACCTTC
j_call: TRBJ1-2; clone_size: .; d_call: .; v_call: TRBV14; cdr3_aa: CASSPVTGFDGYTF; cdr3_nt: TGTGCCAGCAGCCCCGTAACAGGGTTCGATGGCTACACCTTC
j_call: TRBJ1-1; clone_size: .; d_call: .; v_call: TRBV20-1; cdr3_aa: CSASRPGGTEAFF; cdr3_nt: TGCAGTGCTAGTCGTCCGGGGGGAACTGAAGCTTTCTTT
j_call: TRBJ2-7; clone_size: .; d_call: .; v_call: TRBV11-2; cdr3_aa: CASSRSQGETQSGEQYF; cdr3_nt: TGTGCCAGCAGCCGTAGCCAGGGTGAGACCCAGTCCGGCGAGCAGTACTTC
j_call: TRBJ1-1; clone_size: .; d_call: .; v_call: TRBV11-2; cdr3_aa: CASSLASTEAFF; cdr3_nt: TGTGCCAGCAGCTTAGCTAGCACTGAAGCTTTCTTT
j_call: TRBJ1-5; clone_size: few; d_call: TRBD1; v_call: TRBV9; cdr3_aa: CASSVGTGGEPQHF; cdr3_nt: TGTGCCAGCAGCGTAGGGACAGGAGGGGAACCCCAGCATTTT
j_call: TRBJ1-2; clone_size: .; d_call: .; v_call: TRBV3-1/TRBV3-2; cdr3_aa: CASSHGRTQGLFNYGYTF; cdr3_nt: TGTGCCAGCAGCCACGGCCGAACCCAGGGCCTATTTAACTATGGCTACACCTTC
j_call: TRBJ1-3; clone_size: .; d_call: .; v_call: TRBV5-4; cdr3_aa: CASSLDRKNTIYF; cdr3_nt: TGTGCCAGCAGCTTGGACAGGAAAAACACCATATATTTT
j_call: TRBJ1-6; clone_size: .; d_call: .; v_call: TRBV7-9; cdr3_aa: CASSLRGSSSPLHF; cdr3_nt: TGTGCCAGCAGCTTAAGGGGTTCTAGTTCACCCCTCCACTTT
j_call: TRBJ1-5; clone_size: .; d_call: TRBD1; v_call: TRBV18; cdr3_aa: CASSPGQGLGQPQHF; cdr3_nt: TGTGCCAGCTCACCAGGACAGGGGTTAGGTCAGCCCCAGCATTTT
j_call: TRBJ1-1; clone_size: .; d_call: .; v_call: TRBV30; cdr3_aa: CAWSAGPGDTEAFF; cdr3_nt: TGTGCCTGGAGTGCAGGGCCAGGGGACACTGAAGCTTTCTTT
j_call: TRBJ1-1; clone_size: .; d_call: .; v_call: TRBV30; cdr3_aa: CAWSVPGRDTEAFF; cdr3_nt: TGTGCCTGGAGTGTACCGGGCAGGGACACTGAAGCTTTCTTT
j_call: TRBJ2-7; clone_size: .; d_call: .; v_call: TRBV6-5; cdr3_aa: CASSRQGYSEQYF; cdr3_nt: TGTGCCAGCAGTCGCCAGGGATATTCCGAGCAGTACTTC
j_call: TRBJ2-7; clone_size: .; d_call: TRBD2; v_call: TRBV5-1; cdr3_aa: CASRGGLAGLGQYF; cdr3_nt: TGCGCCAGCAGAGGAGGACTAGCAGGCCTCGGGCAGTACTTC
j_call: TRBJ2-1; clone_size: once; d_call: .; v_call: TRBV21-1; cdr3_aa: CASSKLLPGWDEQFF; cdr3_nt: TGTGCCAGCAGCAAACTTCTACCAGGGTGGGATGAGCAGTTCTTC
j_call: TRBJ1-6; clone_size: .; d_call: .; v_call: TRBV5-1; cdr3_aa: CASSTGQFGKPLHF; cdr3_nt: TGCGCCAGCAGCACCGGACAGTTCGGCAAACCCCTCCACTTT
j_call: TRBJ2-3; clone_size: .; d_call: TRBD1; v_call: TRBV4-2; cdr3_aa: CASSQKTGGLDTQYF; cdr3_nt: TGTGCCAGCAGCCAGAAGACAGGGGGTCTAGATACGCAGTATTTT
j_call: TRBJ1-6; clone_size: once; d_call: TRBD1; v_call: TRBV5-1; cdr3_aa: CASSLVGQGSNSPLHF; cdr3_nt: TGCGCCAGCAGCTTGGTGGGACAGGGGAGTAATTCACCCCTCCACTTT
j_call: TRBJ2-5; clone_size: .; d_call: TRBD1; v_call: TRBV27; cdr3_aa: CASSSRTGAEQETQYF; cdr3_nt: TGTGCCAGCAGTTCAAGGACAGGGGCAGAACAAGAGACCCAGTACTTC
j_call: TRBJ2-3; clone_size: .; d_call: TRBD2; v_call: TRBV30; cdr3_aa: CAWSPLAGVADTQYF; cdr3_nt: TGTGCCTGGAGCCCTCTAGCGGGAGTGGCAGATACGCAGTATTTT
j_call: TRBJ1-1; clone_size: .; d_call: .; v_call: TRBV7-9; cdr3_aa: CASSFGQTEAFF; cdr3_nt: TGTGCCAGCAGCTTCGGACAGACTGAAGCTTTCTTT
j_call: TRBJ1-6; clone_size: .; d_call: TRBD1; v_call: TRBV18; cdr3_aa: CASSPLPSTRGLGDNSPLHF; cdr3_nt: TGTGCCAGCTCACCCCTACCATCCACTAGGGGGCTCGGAGATAATTCACCCCTCCACTTT
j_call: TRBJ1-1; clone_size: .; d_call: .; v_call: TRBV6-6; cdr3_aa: CASLTDTNTEAFF; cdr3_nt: TGTGCCAGCCTAACGGACACGAACACTGAAGCTTTCTTT
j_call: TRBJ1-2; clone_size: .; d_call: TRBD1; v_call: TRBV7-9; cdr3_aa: CASSVLRGRGYGYTF; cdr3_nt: TGTGCCAGCAGCGTTCTTAGGGGGCGAGGATATGGCTACACCTTC
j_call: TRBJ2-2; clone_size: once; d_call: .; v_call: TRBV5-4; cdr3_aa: CASRRADRPTGELFF; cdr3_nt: TGTGCCAGCAGGCGTGCGGACAGACCCACCGGGGAGCTGTTTTTT
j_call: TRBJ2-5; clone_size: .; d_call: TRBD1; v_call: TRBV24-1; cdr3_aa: CATSVSGGRGQETQYF; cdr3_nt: TGTGCCACCAGTGTTTCAGGTGGCAGGGGGCAAGAGACCCAGTACTTC
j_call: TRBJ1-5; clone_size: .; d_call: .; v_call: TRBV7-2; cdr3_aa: CASSLGEAGNQPQHF; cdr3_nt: TGTGCCAGCAGCTTAGGAGAGGCCGGCAATCAGCCCCAGCATTTT
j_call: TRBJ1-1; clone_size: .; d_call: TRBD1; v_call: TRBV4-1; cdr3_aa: CASSHEGQGGTEAFF; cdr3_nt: TGCGCCAGCAGCCACGAGGGACAGGGTGGCACTGAAGCTTTCTTT
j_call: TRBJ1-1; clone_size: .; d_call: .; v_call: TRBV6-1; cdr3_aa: CASSVGFDRGNTEAFF; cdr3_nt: TGTGCCAGCAGTGTCGGGTTTGACAGAGGAAACACTGAAGCTTTCTTT
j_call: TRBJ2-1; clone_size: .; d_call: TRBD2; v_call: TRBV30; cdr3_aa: CAWSFPSGVSYNEQFF; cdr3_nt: TGTGCCTGGAGCTTTCCTAGCGGAGTCTCCTACAATGAGCAGTTCTTC
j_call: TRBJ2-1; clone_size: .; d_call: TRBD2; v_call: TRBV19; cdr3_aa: CATRLGTSGGNEQFF; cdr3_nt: TGTGCCACTAGGCTGGGGACTAGCGGGGGCAATGAGCAGTTCTTC
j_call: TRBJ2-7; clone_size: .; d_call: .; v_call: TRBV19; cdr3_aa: CASSGTSSSYEQYF; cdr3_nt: TGTGCCAGTTCTGGGACATCGAGCTCCTACGAGCAGTACTTC
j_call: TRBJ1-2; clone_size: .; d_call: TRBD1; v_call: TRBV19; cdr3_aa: CASSPYTGASTNYGYTF; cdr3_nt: TGTGCCAGTAGTCCTTATACAGGGGCCTCTACTAACTATGGCTACACCTTC
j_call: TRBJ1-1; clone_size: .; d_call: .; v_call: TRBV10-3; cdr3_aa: CAITAADRFGEAFF; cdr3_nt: TGTGCCATCACTGCTGCAGACAGATTCGGTGAAGCTTTCTTT
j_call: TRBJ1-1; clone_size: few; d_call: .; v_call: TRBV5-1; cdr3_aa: CASSPSGGGTEAFF; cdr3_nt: TGCGCCAGCAGCCCCTCGGGGGGGGGCACTGAAGCTTTCTTT
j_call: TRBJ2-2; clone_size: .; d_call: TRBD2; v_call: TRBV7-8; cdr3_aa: CASSLRRGGAVYTGELFF; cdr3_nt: TGTGCCAGCAGCTTACGTCGCGGGGGGGCCGTGTACACCGGGGAGCTGTTTTTT
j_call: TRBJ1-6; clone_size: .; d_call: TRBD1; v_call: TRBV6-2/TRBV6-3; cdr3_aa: CASSYPPGQGESPLHF; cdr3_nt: TGTGCCAGCAGTTACCCCCCGGGACAGGGAGAGTCACCCCTCCACTTT
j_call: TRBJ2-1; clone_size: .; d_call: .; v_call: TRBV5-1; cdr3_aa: CASSRNRDDYNEQFF; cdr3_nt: TGCGCCAGCAGCCGTAACAGGGACGACTACAATGAGCAGTTCTTC
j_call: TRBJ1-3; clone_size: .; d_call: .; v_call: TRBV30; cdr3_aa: CAWSTQGRNTIYF; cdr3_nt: TGTGCCTGGAGCACACAGGGACGAAACACCATATATTTT
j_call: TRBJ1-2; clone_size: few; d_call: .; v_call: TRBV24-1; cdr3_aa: CATSDPSKGANYGYTF; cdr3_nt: TGTGCCACCAGTGATCCAAGTAAAGGGGCTAACTATGGCTACACCTTC
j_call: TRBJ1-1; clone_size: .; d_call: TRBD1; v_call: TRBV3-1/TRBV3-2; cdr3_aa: CASRPDEGQGRTEAFF; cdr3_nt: TGTGCCAGCAGGCCAGATGAGGGACAGGGACGGACTGAAGCTTTCTTT
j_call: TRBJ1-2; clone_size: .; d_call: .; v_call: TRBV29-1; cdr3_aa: CSVDRGGGYTF; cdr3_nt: TGCAGCGTTGACAGGGGTGGGGGCTACACCTTC
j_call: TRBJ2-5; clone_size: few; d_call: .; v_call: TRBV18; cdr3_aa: CASSPGRGQETQYF; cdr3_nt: TGTGCCAGCTCACCAGGACGGGGTCAAGAGACCCAGTACTTC